The next 25 T cell receptor beta chains were all read from a single sample in a study of Ad26.COV2.S vaccination and SARS-CoV-2 variants. Treatment specified: roughly 19 received Ad26.COV2.S at low or high dose, single or two shots; 5 received placebo; per-sample allocation not given. Collection of samples fell on day 63 after the first vaccine or placebo injection. TCRdb keeps only in-frame clones here, not all; method: immunoSEQ multiplex PCR. This sample has about 350,000 clones, with about 85% found just once. The specimen comprised peripheral blood, sampled in a trial of Ad26.COV2.S vaccine versus placebo. These receptors came from a person aged 18 to 59 who received the Ad26.COV2.S COVID-19 vaccine or a placebo.

The rearrangement uses TRBV7-3 and TRBJ2-1; D might be TRBD1 or TRBD2, each matching 6 bases. Germline CDR1 is SGHTA and CDR2 is FQGTGA. The CDR3 loop spans 18 amino acids. With 2 bases removed from V and 7 bases from J, the gap between germline ends came to 24 bases. Here the CDR3 reads CASSLGYTGASRLNEQFF. The CDR3, as DNA: TGTGCCAGCAGCTTAGGGTATACGGGGGCTAGCAGACTTAATGAGCAGTTCTTC.

The V gene is TRBV9, the J gene TRBJ2-3; 12 bases line up with TRBD2. Per germline, CDR1 SGDLS and CDR2 YYNGEE. This CDR3 comprises 19 residues. V dropped 4 bases and J dropped 0; count of bases not matched to a gene: 12. CDR3 protein: CASSPLGLAGGRSTDTQYF. The CDR3 bases are TGTGCCAGCAGCCCCCTGGGGCTAGCGGGGGGGCGGAGCACAGATACGCAGTATTTT.

The V call is TRBV11-3, the J call TRBJ2-2; D gene uncertain. The germline V gene encodes CDR1 SGHNT and CDR2 YENEEA. The CDR3 is 13 residues long. V was trimmed by 1 base and J by 6 bases, leaving 6 bases between them. CDR3: CASSLGVAGELFF. The CDR3 DNA follows: TGTGCCAGCAGCTTAGGAGTCGCCGGGGAGCTGTTTTTT.

This chain connects TRBV7-2 to TRBJ2-3; D may be TRBD1 or TRBD2 (6 bases each). Germline V lookup: CDR1 SGHTA, CDR2 FQGNSA. The CDR3 spans 15 residues. The V end was cut by 5 bases, the J end by 4 bases, with 16 bases between. The CDR3 region is CASSARSGASDTQYF. The CDR3 DNA reads as TGTGCCAGCAGCGCCCGCTCGGGGGCGTCAGATACGCAGTATTTT.

The chain carries TRBV19 and TRBJ2-5; TRBD2 matches 9 bases. Unmatched junction bases numbered 14, after V lost 1 base and J lost 2 bases. The CDR3 totals 19 residues. Germline-derived CDR1 and CDR2 are LNHDA and SQIVND (reference sequence). CDR3 loop: CASSIGGASGAEAQETQYF. The CDR3 DNA reads TGTGCCAGTAGTATAGGTGGGGCTAGCGGGGCGGAAGCACAAGAGACCCAGTACTTC.

This chain uses TRBV4-2 with TRBJ1-1; no definite D call. Trimming shortened V by 2 bases and J by 5 bases, and 9 bases separated the two germline ends. The germline gives CDR1 LGHNA, CDR2 YNFKEQ. This CDR3 has 13 amino acids. CDR3 amino acids: CASSQNPGTEAFF. The CDR3 DNA follows: TGTGCCAGCAGCCAAAACCCGGGGACTGAAGCTTTCTTT.

This chain uses TRBV19 with TRBJ1-3; 10 nucleotides align to TRBD1. CDR3 length: 15 amino acids. V lost 5 bases and J lost 11; bases outside the gene matches: 12. The V gene's germline CDR1 is LNHDA and CDR2 SQIVND (reference sequence). The CDR3 sequence: CASSLDRGLMTAIYF. In nucleotides, the CDR3 is TGTGCCAGTAGTCTCGACAGGGGGCTTATGACGGCCATATATTTT.

The J gene is TRBJ1-2, the V gene TRBV6-4; D is undetermined. V lost 4 bases, J lost 5 bases, and 14 bases lay in between. Germline V gives CDR1 MRHNA, CDR2 SNTAGT. The CDR3 totals 14 residues. The CDR3 reads CASSADPEAYGYTF. The CDR3 bases are TGTGCCAGCAGTGCCGACCCAGAAGCTTATGGCTACACCTTC.

The V call is TRBV5-8, the J call TRBJ1-2; unclear D gene. This CDR3 region has 15 residues. The V end was cut by 2 bases, the J end by 4 bases, with 15 bases between. Germline V gene data show CDR1 as SGHTS and CDR2 as YDEGEE. For the CDR3, the DNA is TGTGCCAGCAGCTTACGAGGAGGAATGATCTATGGCTACACCTTC. This translates into CASSLRGGMIYGYTF.

This clone appeared once. The chain carries TRBV13 and TRBJ2-7; D perhaps matches TRBD2 (6 bases). The CDR3 contains 14 residues. From germline, CDR1 is PRHDT and CDR2 FYEKMQ (reference sequence). V lost 5 bases and J 3 bases, leaving 14 bases between the germline ends. The chain's CDR3 is CASSPGVGDYEQYF. The CDR3 region has the DNA TGTGCCAGCAGCCCGGGGGTGGGGGACTACGAGCAGTACTTC.

This clone was seen only once. This rearrangement joins TRBV5-6 to TRBJ1-2; D not certain. The germline CDR1 and CDR2 sequences are SGHDT and YYEEEE. V was cut by 0 bases and J by 8 bases, with 11 bases left in between. This CDR3 is built from 13 residues. As DNA, the CDR3 is TGTGCCAGCAGCTTGGTGGCAGATGGGGGCTACACCTTC. Its protein is CASSLVADGGYTF.

The chain is built from TRBV6-5 and TRBJ1-6; D call uncertain. From germline, CDR1 is MNHEY and CDR2 SVGAGI. This CDR3 region has 15 residues. Between the trimmed V and J ends, which lost 2 bases and 4 bases, there was a span of 9 bases. The DNA for the CDR3 is TGTGCCAGCAGTTACGGGTGGCAGTATAATTCACCCCTCCACTTT. Protein sequence: CASSYGWQYNSPLHF.

CDR3 coding DNA: TGTGCCACCAGCAGGTCGGGACAGGAGTCCTACGAGCAGTACTTC. This codes for CATSRSGQESYEQYF. V and J are TRBV15 and TRBJ2-7; 8 bases line up with TRBD1. V shed 3 bases and J 1 base; nucleotides not matched to a gene: 5. CDR3 size: 15 residues. CDR1 is LNHNV and CDR2 is YYDKDF in the germline V gene (reference sequence).

The chain employs TRBV28 and TRBJ1-1; possibly TRBD1 for D (6 bases). CDR3 length equals 12 residues. Germline V gene sequence: CDR1 MDHEN, CDR2 SYDVKM. The V gene lost 6 bases and the J gene lost 3 bases, with 8 bases spanning the gap. The CDR3 nucleotides are TGTGCCAGCAGCCAGGGGTACACTGAAGCTTTCTTT. This codes for CASSQGYTEAFF.

The rearrangement uses TRBV4-3 and TRBJ2-3; 7 bases are shared with TRBD2. V dropped 0 bases and J dropped 6; count of bases not matched to a gene: 6. CDR3 length: 15 amino acids. Germline CDR1 is LGHNA and CDR2 is YSLEER. As DNA, the CDR3 is TGCGCCAGCAGCCAAGATTCGGGAGGTGACGATACGCAGTATTTT. This gives the protein CASSQDSGGDDTQYF.

This sequence joins TRBV9 and TRBJ1-1, with a tentative D call TRBD1 (6 bases). The germline V gene encodes CDR1 SGDLS and CDR2 YYNGEE. The V and J ends lost 1 base and 10 bases respectively, with 14 bases between them. This CDR3 has 13 amino acids. CDR3 coding DNA: TGTGCCAGCAGCGTAACAGGGAACGAGGGAGCTTTCTTT. Encoded protein: CASSVTGNEGAFF.

The chain links TRBV4-2 to TRBJ1-1, with D possibly matching TRBD1 (6 bases). Germline CDR1 reads LGHNA; CDR2 reads YNFKEQ. This CDR3 is built from 16 residues. The V end was cut by 0 bases, the J end by 1 base, with 12 bases between. The CDR3 reads CASSQDTGTQNTEAFF. CDR3 DNA sequence: TGTGCCAGCAGCCAAGACACCGGGACACAGAACACTGAAGCTTTCTTT.

This sequence joins TRBV7-3 and TRBJ1-1; 11 nucleotides agree with TRBD1. The V segment lost 0 bases and the J segment 3 bases; nucleotides outside the gene matches: 6. The CDR3 has 17 residues. Germline V gives CDR1 SGHTA, CDR2 FQGTGA. The CDR3 DNA sequence: TGTGCCAGCAGCTTAACCGGGACAGGGGGTTCTGACACTGAAGCTTTCTTT. Residues: CASSLTGTGGSDTEAFF.

There are a few counts of this clone. CDR3 sequence reads: CASSRPGGQTYTEAFF. The CDR3 DNA follows: TGTGCCAGCAGCCGGCCCGGCGGACAGACGTACACTGAAGCTTTCTTT. V is TRBV5-6 and J is TRBJ1-1; D is perhaps TRBD1 (6 bases). The ends were cut back, 4 bases at V and 3 bases at J, with 19 bases in the middle. Germline-derived CDR1 and CDR2 are SGHDT and YYEEEE. The CDR3 runs 16 residues.

The chain couples TRBV3-1 (or the pseudogene TRBV3-2) to TRBJ2-1; 15 bases map to TRBD2. CDR1 and CDR2 from the germline V gene are LGHDT and YNNKEL (reference sequence). Losses at the gene ends were 4 bases for V and 7 bases for J; bases not matched to a gene: 8. CDR3 length: 17 amino acids. This CDR3 reads CASSRGLAGGLMNEQFF. The CDR3 DNA reads TGTGCCAGCAGCCGAGGACTAGCGGGAGGGCTTATGAATGAGCAGTTCTTC.

This chain joins TRBV6-5 and TRBJ2-7; D perhaps matches TRBD2 (6 bases). V lost 6 bases to trimming and J lost 4 bases, with 16 bases between them. The CDR3 consists of 14 residues. Germline V gene sequence: CDR1 MNHEY, CDR2 SVGAGI. In nucleotides, the CDR3 is TGTGCCAGCAGACCCCAGTCAGGGAGGTACGAGCAGTACTTC. This translates into CASRPQSGRYEQYF.

V usage is TRBV18 and J usage is TRBJ2-2, with 11 bases lining up with TRBD2. Germline-derived CDR1 and CDR2 are KGHSH and LQKENI. V lost 3 bases and J lost 6; bases outside the gene matches: 15. The CDR3 is made up of 19 amino acids. In nucleotides, the CDR3 is TGTGCCAGCTCACCCGCCTCGCCTAGCGGGAGGATCGTTGCCGGGGAGCTGTTTTTT. Translated: CASSPASPSGRIVAGELFF.

The chain joins TRBV28 to TRBJ2-7, with 10 nucleotides matching TRBD1. Germline assignment: CDR1 MDHEN and CDR2 SYDVKM. CDR3 length: 15 residues. Germline trimming cut 4 bases from V and 5 bases from J; bases unmatched to any gene: 8. The CDR3 coding sequence is TGTGCCAGCAGTTCCCCCGGGACAGGGGTAAACGAGCAGTACTTC. Residues: CASSSPGTGVNEQYF.

The rearrangement uses TRBV6-5 and TRBJ2-7; 7 nucleotides match TRBD1. Germline V gene data show CDR1 as MNHEY and CDR2 as SVGAGI. The CDR3 contains 15 residues. V was clipped by 2 bases and J by 9 bases; unmatched bases: 13. The CDR3 loop is CASSYVGQPNLGQYF. Here the CDR3 DNA reads TGTGCCAGCAGTTACGTGGGACAGCCCAACCTCGGGCAGTACTTC.

This rearrangement joins TRBV6-5 to TRBJ2-7; weak D call: TRBD2 (5 bases). The CDR3 spans 13 residues. Germline CDR1 is MNHEY and CDR2 is SVGAGI. The V and J ends lost 0 bases and 7 bases respectively, with 10 bases between them. CDR3 in amino acids: CASSYSGWEEQYF. CDR3 nucleotide sequence: TGTGCCAGCAGTTACTCGGGGTGGGAGGAGCAGTACTTC.